These 16 T cell receptor beta chains share one sample of origin, sequenced in a study of CXCR3-negative and CXCR3-positive naive CD8 T cells. UMI-labeled 5' RACE yielded the TRB cDNA libraries. TCRdb re-called the 5' RACE reads and gives one entry per CDR3 protein, without DNA. This sample's clone table lists about 130,000 distinct CDR3 sequences. Input material: naive CXCR3- CD8+ T cells from blood. Subset denoted: CD45RO-CCR7+CD27+CD95- naive CD8+ T cells lacking CXCR3 (TNR3-). Receptor source: a human donor in good health. Some clones in this sample may be carry-over from other donors' samples.

The chain employs TRBV7-9 and TRBJ2-2; the TRBD1 assignment by TCRdb is unverifiable without DNA. The germline gives CDR1 SEHNR, CDR2 FQNEAQ (reference sequence). CDR3 size: 14 residues. The CDR3: CASSLVDSTGELFF. Based on the CDR3 plus reference TRBV7-9 and TRBJ2-2, the full variable domain is DTGVSQNPRHKITKRGQNVTFRCDPISEHNRLYWYRQTLGQGPEFLTYFQNEAQLEKSRLLSDRFSAERPKGSFSTLEIQRTEQGDSAMYLCASSLVDSTGELFFGEGSRLTVL.

The chain couples TRBV28 to TRBJ2-7; TCRdb picks TRBD1, but there is no DNA to check that call. The CDR3 runs to 15 residues. Looked up from germline, CDR1 is MDHEN and CDR2 is SYDVKM. The CDR3 loop is CASSPLSPITYEQYF. The full variable domain, rest sourced from reference TRBV28 and TRBJ2-7, is DVKVTQSSRYLVKRTGEKVFLECVQDMDHENMFWYRQDPGLGLRLIYFSYDVKMKEKGDIPEGYSVSREKKERFSLILESASTNQTSMYLCASSPLSPITYEQYFGPGTRLTVT.

The V and J genes are TRBV3-1 and TRBJ2-2; TCRdb's D call of TRBD2 is untestable without DNA. The germline V gene has CDR1 LGHDT and CDR2 YNNKEL (reference sequence). The CDR3 has 19 amino acids. The CDR3 here is CASSHSTTGGTRNTGELFF.

The chain is built from TRBV29-1 and TRBJ2-7; TCRdb's assignment of TRBD1 cannot be checked, as there is no DNA. The CDR3 covers 15 residues. Per germline, CDR1 SQVTM and CDR2 ANQGSEA. The CDR3 is CSVEERANPGNEQYF.

The rearrangement uses TRBV5-5 and TRBJ1-5; the TCRdb call, TRBD1, lacks DNA for checking. The germline V gene has CDR1 SGHKS and CDR2 YYEKEE (reference sequence). There are 15 residues in the CDR3. The CDR3 protein is CASSWYRDSNQPQHF. Based on the CDR3 plus reference TRBV5-5 and TRBJ1-5, the full variable domain is DAGVTQSPTHLIKTRGQQVTLRCSPISGHKSVSWYQQVLGQGPQFIFQYYEKEERGRGNFPDRFSARQFPNYSSELNVNALLLGDSALYLCASSWYRDSNQPQHFGDGTRLSIL.

The chain employs TRBV6-2 or TRBV6-3 and TRBJ2-1; lacking DNA, the TRBD2 call made by TCRdb goes unchecked. The germline V gene has CDR1 MNHEY and CDR2 SVGEGT. The CDR3 is 17 amino acids. The CDR3 spells CASRGLAGVEPYNEQFF.

The chain couples TRBV4-1 to TRBJ1-1; lacking DNA, the TRBD1 call made by TCRdb goes unchecked. CDR1 MGHRA and CDR2 YSYEKL come from the germline V gene. This CDR3 region has 13 residues. This CDR3 reads CASSQVTGFLAFF.

The chain carries TRBV19 and TRBJ1-5. Germline V gives CDR1 LNHDA, CDR2 SQIVND (reference sequence). The CDR3 runs to 13 residues. The CDR3 loop is CASGVMGNQPQHF.

The rearrangement links TRBV11-2 to TRBJ2-1. Germline loops: CDR1 SGHAT, CDR2 FQNNGV. CDR3 length equals 12 residues. The CDR3 loop is CASTQIGNEQFF.

The chain combines TRBV7-8 with TRBJ2-3; TCRdb reports TRBD1, a call that lacks DNA to check it against. Germline V gene sequence: CDR1 SGHVS, CDR2 FQNEAQ. This CDR3 region has 15 residues. The CDR3 spells CASSLAGQGTDTQYF.

J is TRBJ2-7 and V is TRBV29-1. The CDR3 totals 14 residues. CDR1 SQVTM and CDR2 ANQGSEA come from the germline V gene. The CDR3 loop reads CSVEILSSSYEQYF.

The genes are TRBV20-1 and TRBJ2-3. CDR1 and CDR2 from the germline V gene are DFQATT and SNEGSKA (reference sequence). The CDR3 contains 14 residues. This chain's CDR3 is CSARRQLGTDTQYF.

The rearrangement uses TRBV29-1 and TRBJ2-3; TCRdb's assignment of TRBD1 cannot be checked, as there is no DNA. Germline V lookup: CDR1 SQVTM, CDR2 ANQGSEA. The CDR3 covers 15 residues. CDR3 loop: CSVEPSTGRADTQYF.

The chain carries TRBV28 and TRBJ1-1; TCRdb indicates TRBD1, and absent DNA this call remains unverified. The V gene's germline CDR1 is MDHEN and CDR2 SYDVKM. The CDR3 length is 18 residues. This CDR3 reads CASSFPLLSSGQGTEAFF.

The CDR3: CASSHPPGPSSYNEQFF. The chain links TRBV4-2 to TRBJ2-1; the TCRdb call, TRBD1, lacks DNA for checking. The CDR3 has 17 residues. Germline lookup yields CDR1 LGHNA and CDR2 YNFKEQ.

This rearrangement joins TRBV11-2 to TRBJ1-2. Germline loops: CDR1 SGHAT, CDR2 FQNNGV. This CDR3 has 12 amino acids. The CDR3 here is CASSLVEYGYTF.